The 11 T cell receptor beta chains reported below all come from one sample, sequenced in a study of cytomegalovirus exposure and HLA in healthy donors. The primer mix had 60 Vbeta and 13 Jbeta primers. The data were produced by immunoSEQ multiplex PCR, yet TCRdb's version contains in-frame clones alone and is incomplete. The table has roughly 140,000 clones, about 79% seen once. Sequences were obtained from PBMCs. The source of these receptors is a male donor in good health and CMV-seronegative.

The chain combines TRBV9 with TRBJ2-7; 7 bases line up with TRBD1. CDR1 is SGDLS, CDR2 YYNGEE, per germline. The CDR3 has 17 amino acids. The junction had 10 bases not matched to a gene; V was cut back by 1 base and J by 0 bases. CDR3 in amino acids: CASSVLGTAPSSYEQYF. Written as DNA, the CDR3 is TGTGCCAGCAGCGTACTCGGGACAGCGCCGAGCTCCTACGAGCAGTACTTC. Variable domain in full (rest from reference TRBV9 and TRBJ2-7): DSGVTQTPKHLITATGQRVTLRCSPRSGDLSVYWYQQSLDQGLQFLIQYYNGEERAKGNILERFSAQQFPDLHSELNLSSLELGDSALYFCASSVLGTAPSSYEQYFGPGTRLTVT.

This chain joins TRBV7-6 and TRBJ2-7; possibly TRBD1 for D (5 bases). This CDR3 has 16 amino acids. Deletions cut 2 bases from V and 0 bases from J, with 14 bases between. The germline CDR1 and CDR2 sequences are SGHVS and FNYEAQ. The CDR3 sequence is CASSLRGGRNSYEQYF. The DNA of the CDR3 is TGTGCCAGCAGCTTAAGGGGCGGACGGAACTCCTACGAGCAGTACTTC.

This clone was counted a single time. This sequence joins TRBV30 and TRBJ1-5, with D possibly TRBD1 on 5 matching bases. The CDR3 has 13 amino acids. With 0 bases removed from V and 6 bases from J, the gap between germline ends came to 9 bases. Germline lookup yields CDR1 GTSNPN and CDR2 SVGIG (reference sequence). The CDR3 DNA sequence: TGTGCCTGGAGTGTTGACAGTTTTCAGCCCCAGCATTTT. It is translated as CAWSVDSFQPQHF.

To note about this clone: Other DNA sequences of this sample code for an identical CDR3. The chain has TRBV27 and TRBJ2-7; TRBD1 matches at 9 bases. The CDR3 extends over 13 amino acids. The germline CDR1 and CDR2 sequences are MNHEY and SMNVEV (reference sequence). V lost 5 bases, J lost 4 bases, and 3 bases stayed unmatched. The CDR3 spells CASSPGQGYEQYF. The CDR3 DNA is TGTGCCAGCAGTCCGGGACAGGGATACGAGCAGTACTTC.

The chain joins TRBV2 to TRBJ2-1; D might be TRBD2 (6 bases). Germline assignment: CDR1 SNHLY and CDR2 FYNNEI. With 5 bases removed from V and 2 bases from J, the gap between germline ends came to 16 bases. The CDR3 loop spans 16 amino acids. The CDR3 DNA sequence: TGTGCCAGCAGTCCCGGACTATCCTTGGCCTACAATGAGCAGTTCTTC. It translates to CASSPGLSLAYNEQFF.

The chain couples TRBV18 to TRBJ2-3; the D gene is possibly TRBD1 (6 bases). Germline CDR1 reads KGHSH; CDR2 reads LQKENI. The CDR3 has 16 amino acids. V was shortened by 0 bases and J by 4 bases, with 14 bases between the two germline ends. The CDR3 nucleotides are TGTGCCAGCTCACCACCGACACAGGGTGAGGCAGATACGCAGTATTTT. Amino acid sequence: CASSPPTQGEADTQYF.

The count of this clone is one. The V and J genes are TRBV27 and TRBJ2-3; 7 nucleotides agree with TRBD2. The germline gives CDR1 MNHEY, CDR2 SMNVEV (reference sequence). Germline trimming cut 2 bases from V and 6 bases from J; bases unmatched to any gene: 8. This CDR3 region has 15 residues. CDR3 nucleotide sequence: TGTGCCAGCAGTTTAACGGGACTACCTCAGGATACGCAGTATTTT. As protein: CASSLTGLPQDTQYF.

This clone turned up a few times. The chain recombines TRBV7-9 with TRBJ2-7; D unresolved. This CDR3 is 12 amino acids long. The V end was cut by 4 bases, the J end by 1 base, with 5 bases between. In germline, CDR1 is SEHNR, CDR2 FQNEAQ (reference sequence). CDR3 nucleotides: TGTGCCAGCAGCTCCCCTTCCTACGAGCAGTACTTC. Its protein product is CASSSPSYEQYF.

The gene calls are TRBV7-3 and TRBJ1-2; possibly TRBD1 for D (5 bases). Germline V gene lookup returns CDR1 SGHTA and CDR2 FQGTGA. CDR3 size: 16 residues. The ends were cut back, 6 bases at V and 3 bases at J, with 20 bases in the middle. DNA of the CDR3: TGTGCCAGCAGAGTAAGCCCCCTACAGGACGACTATGGCTACACCTTC. Its protein product is CASRVSPLQDDYGYTF.

The chain employs TRBV5-4 and TRBJ2-7; D is unclear. Germline-derived CDR1 and CDR2 are SGHNT and YYREEE (reference sequence). V dropped 2 bases and J dropped 2 bases, with 5 bases sitting between them. The CDR3 spans 12 residues. For the CDR3, the DNA is TGTGCCAGCAGCTTTGACACCTACGAGCAGTACTTC. It is translated as CASSFDTYEQYF.

This sequence joins TRBV30 and TRBJ2-7, with 7 positions matching TRBD1. The trim removed 5 bases at V and 6 bases at J, leaving 13 bases unmatched. This CDR3 contains 14 residues. The germline gives CDR1 GTSNPN, CDR2 SVGIG (reference sequence). CDR3 DNA sequence: TGTGCCTGGGGCCTCGGACAGGATGTAGGCGAGCAGTACTTC. Amino acid sequence: CAWGLGQDVGEQYF.